The 28 T cell receptor beta chains reported below all come from one sample, sequenced in a study of technical replicates of blood from a few donors. The protocol was immunoSEQ multiplex PCR, while the TCRdb copy is restricted to in-frame clones and leaves out a portion. The data show about 49,000 clones, approximately 90% seen once. Sequenced: PBMCs. These receptors were collected from a human donor in good health. Some clones in this sample may be carry-over from other donors' samples.

This sequence joins TRBV2 and TRBJ2-7; the D gene is possibly TRBD1 (5 bases). Between the trimmed V and J ends, which lost 3 bases and 3 bases, there was a span of 18 bases. Germline CDR1 SNHLY, CDR2 FYNNEI. This CDR3 spans 16 amino acids. CDR3 coding DNA: TGTGCCAGCAGTGACGACTCCCAGGGTTCCTACTACGAGCAGTACTTC. Its translation: CASSDDSQGSYYEQYF.

CDR3 nucleotides: TGTGCCAGCAGTGAGGGGACTAGCGGGAGGCAGTTCTTC. The encoded protein is CASSEGTSGRQFF. The V and J genes are TRBV2 and TRBJ2-1, with 14 bases lining up with TRBD2. CDR3 length equals 13 residues. Trimming at V came to 3 bases and at J to 12 bases, leaving 1 base not matched to a gene. Germline loops: CDR1 SNHLY, CDR2 FYNNEI.

The chain couples TRBV7-6 to TRBJ1-6, with 11 bases matching TRBD1. This CDR3 comprises 15 residues. Germline V gene sequence: CDR1 SGHVS, CDR2 FNYEAQ. With V trimmed by 4 bases and J by 10 bases, 6 bases remained unmatched. The CDR3, as DNA: TGTGCCAGCAGCTCCGGACAGGGGGCCGGATCACCCCTCCACTTT. This translates into CASSSGQGAGSPLHF.

This chain joins TRBV7-9 and TRBJ1-6; D is undetermined. Germline assignment: CDR1 SEHNR and CDR2 FQNEAQ (reference sequence). V dropped 0 bases and J dropped 0 bases, with 3 bases sitting between them. This CDR3 has 15 residues. The CDR3 DNA reads TGTGCCAGCAGCTTAGCGAGCTCCTATAATTCACCCCTCCACTTT. Protein product: CASSLASSYNSPLHF.

This sequence joins TRBV15 and TRBJ2-2, with D possibly TRBD2 on 6 matching bases. The CDR3 loop spans 14 amino acids. CDR1 LNHNV and CDR2 YYDKDF come from the germline V gene (reference sequence). V gave up 5 bases and J gave up 1 base, with 8 bases separating them. CDR3 sequence: CATSRLENTGELFF. The CDR3 DNA reads as TGTGCCACCAGCCGACTAGAGAACACCGGGGAGCTGTTTTTT.

This sequence joins TRBV2 and TRBJ2-4; maybe TRBD1 (6 bases). The CDR3 spans 14 residues. The germline V and J ends were trimmed by 4 bases and 2 bases, with 9 bases remaining between them. Germline CDR1 is SNHLY and CDR2 is FYNNEI. Written as DNA, the CDR3 is TGTGCCAGCAGTGTACAGGGTACCAAAAACATTCAGTACTTC. Its translation is CASSVQGTKNIQYF.

This chain connects TRBV4-3 to TRBJ2-7, with unresolved D. Germline CDR1 is LGHNA and CDR2 is YSLEER. The CDR3 runs to 15 residues. V was clipped by 4 bases and J by 0 bases, with 13 bases between them. The CDR3 spells CASSLSYSSSYEQYF. In nucleotides, the CDR3 is TGCGCCAGCAGCCTTTCTTATTCGAGCTCCTACGAGCAGTACTTC.

This clone was observed a single time. J is TRBJ2-7 and V is TRBV5-6, with D possibly matching TRBD1 (6 bases). Germline V gives CDR1 SGHDT, CDR2 YYEEEE. The V and J ends lost 3 bases and 4 bases respectively, with 8 bases between them. This CDR3 region has 12 residues. The CDR3: CASSSRGYEQYF. In DNA, the CDR3 is TGTGCCAGCAGCTCCAGGGGATACGAGCAGTACTTC.

The chain has TRBV5-1 and TRBJ2-7; 8 bases align to TRBD1. Losses at the gene ends were 4 bases for V and 0 bases for J; bases not matched to a gene: 6. The CDR3 extends over 15 amino acids. The germline gives CDR1 SGHRS, CDR2 YFSETQ. CDR3 in amino acids: CASSTQGGNSYEQYF. CDR3 DNA: TGCGCCAGCAGCACACAGGGGGGAAACTCCTACGAGCAGTACTTC.

This clone is medium-sized within its sample. The chain links TRBV6-4 to TRBJ2-3, with 11 bases aligning to TRBD2. With V trimmed by 4 bases and J by 2 bases, 5 bases remained unmatched. The CDR3 totals 16 residues. CDR1 and CDR2 from the germline V gene are MRHNA and SNTAGT. The CDR3 protein is CASSVGTSGHTDTQYF. The DNA for the CDR3 is TGTGCCAGCAGTGTAGGGACTAGCGGCCACACAGATACGCAGTATTTT.

This chain joins TRBV27 and TRBJ1-1, with TRBD1 as a possible D gene (5 bases). The germline V gene encodes CDR1 MNHEY and CDR2 SMNVEV (reference sequence). The CDR3 extends over 16 amino acids. Trimming removed 7 bases at V and 3 bases at J, with 21 bases between. DNA of the CDR3: TGTGCCAGCACCACCTTCGATGGGGGGGTACACACTGAAGCTTTCTTT. As protein: CASTTFDGGVHTEAFF.

The chain links TRBV2 to TRBJ1-4, with D unclear. V was pared by 5 bases and J by 1 base, with 8 bases between. The CDR3 runs to 14 residues. Germline CDR1 and CDR2: SNHLY and FYNNEI. The CDR3 DNA reads TGTGCCAGCAGTCCTGAACAAACTAATGAAAAACTGTTTTTT. Its protein is CASSPEQTNEKLFF.

The J gene is TRBJ2-1, the V gene TRBV7-2, with 13 positions matching TRBD2. CDR3 length equals 14 residues. J was trimmed by 10 bases and V by 5 bases; bases with no gene match: 5. CDR1 is SGHTA and CDR2 is FQGNSA in the germline V gene. The CDR3 loop reads CASSRTSGGIEQFF. Written as DNA, the CDR3 is TGTGCCAGCAGCCGGACTAGCGGGGGAATAGAGCAGTTCTTC.

This clone turned up a few times. This chain connects TRBV30 to TRBJ1-5; D gene ambiguous. Germline-derived CDR1 and CDR2 are GTSNPN and SVGIG (reference sequence). Deletions cut 5 bases from V and 1 base from J, with 9 bases between. The length of the CDR3 is 13 residues. As DNA, the CDR3 is TGTGCCTGGGGCGGAGGAAGCAATCAGCCCCAGCATTTT. Translation gives CAWGGGSNQPQHF.

V usage is TRBV4-2 and J usage is TRBJ1-3; 8 bases match TRBD1. With 0 bases clipped from V and 4 bases from J, the junction kept 2 bases outside the gene matches. CDR1 LGHNA and CDR2 YNFKEQ come from the germline V gene. The CDR3 has 15 amino acids. CDR3 bases: TGTGCCAGCAGCCAAGATCGGACAGGGGGAAACACCATATATTTT. Its translation: CASSQDRTGGNTIYF.

The rearrangement joins TRBV9 to TRBJ1-2, with 9 bases fitting TRBD1. The germline CDR1 and CDR2 sequences are SGDLS and YYNGEE. V shed 5 bases, J shed 9 bases, and the junction held 11 bases outside the gene matches. The CDR3 has 14 residues. CDR3 coding DNA: TGTGCCAGCAGAGGATCCGGGACAGGGTTTAGCTACACCTTC. Translation gives CASRGSGTGFSYTF.

The gene calls are TRBV30 and TRBJ1-3; possible D gene TRBD1, 6 bases. The CDR3 is 14 amino acids. Germline-derived CDR1 and CDR2 are GTSNPN and SVGIG (reference sequence). Deletions cut 7 bases from V and 2 bases from J, with 15 bases between. This CDR3 reads CALEQGQPGNTIYF. The CDR3 DNA follows: TGTGCCTTAGAACAGGGTCAGCCTGGAAACACCATATATTTT.

CDR3 nucleotide sequence: TGCAGTGTATGGGACAGGGCGGAGCAGTACTTC. Translating gives CSVWDRAEQYF. The chain is built from TRBV20-1 and TRBJ2-7; 9 nucleotides line up with TRBD1. CDR1 is DFQATT, CDR2 SNEGSKA, per germline (reference sequence). J gave up 7 bases and V 7 bases, and 5 bases lay outside the gene matches. The CDR3 is 11 amino acids.

The genes are TRBV28 and TRBJ1-6; no clear D gene. CDR1 is MDHEN and CDR2 is SYDVKM in the germline V gene. The CDR3 consists of 12 residues. V dropped 5 bases and J dropped 7 bases, with 6 bases sitting between them. The CDR3 nucleotides read TGTGCCAGCAGTGACACCAATTCACCCCTCCACTTT. Its translation: CASSDTNSPLHF.

The CDR3 sequence is CASTASWRTAGGYTF. DNA of the CDR3: TGTGCCAGTACCGCCTCATGGCGGACGGCGGGTGGCTACACCTTC. The chain links TRBV19 to TRBJ1-2; D gene unclear. Germline CDR1 and CDR2: LNHDA and SQIVND (reference sequence). The CDR3 is 15 amino acids. V was pared by 7 bases and J by 7 bases, with 22 bases between. Supplemented by reference TRBV19 and TRBJ1-2, the full variable domain reads DGGITQSPKYLFRKEGQNVTLSCEQNLNHDAMYWYRQDPGQGLRLIYYSQIVNDFQKGDIAEGYSVSREKKESFPLTVTSAQKNPTAFYLCASTASWRTAGGYTFGSGTRLTVV.

The chain has TRBV4-3 and TRBJ2-7; D remains unclear. The germline V gene has CDR1 LGHNA and CDR2 YSLEER. The ends were cut back, 3 bases at V and 2 bases at J, with 14 bases in the middle. CDR3 length equals 15 residues. The CDR3 coding sequence is TGCGCCAGCAGCCATGGGTCTGGCGGAACCTACGAGCAGTACTTC. This translates into CASSHGSGGTYEQYF.

The V gene is TRBV5-6, the J gene TRBJ2-3; 8 nucleotides agree with TRBD1. CDR1 is SGHDT, CDR2 YYEEEE, per germline. The CDR3 is 15 amino acids. V shed 0 bases and J 3 bases; nucleotides not matched to a gene: 3. Written as DNA, the CDR3 is TGTGCCAGCAGCTTGGGCAGGGGGCTAACAGATACGCAGTATTTT. Residues: CASSLGRGLTDTQYF.

This chain links TRBV4-3 with TRBJ2-3; TRBD1 is a possible D gene (6 bases). Germline assignment: CDR1 LGHNA and CDR2 YSLEER. The length of the CDR3 is 15 residues. Trimming removed 4 bases from V and 4 bases from J, with 15 bases in between. CDR3 sequence (DNA): TGCGCCAGCAGCCCGAGGGGGACCGGGGCAGATACGCAGTATTTT. This translates into CASSPRGTGADTQYF.

This rearrangement joins TRBV10-3 to TRBJ1-1; 8 bases agree with TRBD1. V was pared by 8 bases and J by 5 bases, with 1 base of the junction left unmatched. The germline gives CDR1 ENHRY, CDR2 SYGVKD. This CDR3 contains 11 residues. The CDR3 here is CAIGQGTEAFF. Written as DNA, the CDR3 is TGTGCCATCGGACAGGGTACTGAAGCTTTCTTT.

The chain couples TRBV7-8 to TRBJ1-6, with TRBD1 identical over 8 bases. With 5 bases clipped from V and 7 bases from J, the junction kept 4 bases outside the gene matches. Looked up from germline, CDR1 is SGHVS and CDR2 is FQNEAQ. The CDR3 totals 14 residues. The chain's CDR3 is CASSVRGLNSPLHF. DNA of the CDR3: TGTGCCAGCAGCGTCAGGGGGCTCAATTCACCCCTCCACTTT. The complete variable domain, with remaining parts taken from reference TRBV7-8 and TRBJ1-6, reads GAGVSQSPRYKVAKRGQDVALRCDPISGHVSLFWYQQALGQGPEFLTYFQNEAQLDKSGLPSDRFFAERPEGSVSTLKIQRTQQEDSAVYLCASSVRGLNSPLHFGNGTRLTVT.

J is TRBJ2-7 and V is TRBV5-4; the D gene is possibly TRBD1 (6 bases). Germline V gives CDR1 SGHNT, CDR2 YYREEE (reference sequence). The ends were cut back, 7 bases at V and 3 bases at J, with 14 bases in the middle. The CDR3 consists of 13 residues. CDR3 sequence (DNA): TGTGCCAGCGGAACAGGGAACAACTACGAGCAGTACTTC. Its translation is CASGTGNNYEQYF.

The genes are TRBV5-6 and TRBJ2-7, with 10 positions matching TRBD2. Looked up from germline, CDR1 is SGHDT and CDR2 is YYEEEE. The J segment lost 4 bases and the V segment lost 5 bases, leaving 3 bases of the junction unmatched. The CDR3 extends over 13 amino acids. The CDR3 DNA sequence: TGTGCCAGCAGAGGACTAGCGGATTACGAGCAGTACTTC. Residues: CASRGLADYEQYF.

The rearrangement joins TRBV11-2 to TRBJ2-1; D is possibly TRBD1 (5 bases). V lost 4 bases and J lost 7, with 20 bases in between. The CDR3 length is 16 residues. CDR1 and CDR2 (germline): SGHAT, FQNNGV. Here the CDR3 reads CASSSSWGEMGNEQFF. CDR3 DNA: TGTGCCAGCAGCTCTAGTTGGGGCGAAATGGGAAATGAGCAGTTCTTC.